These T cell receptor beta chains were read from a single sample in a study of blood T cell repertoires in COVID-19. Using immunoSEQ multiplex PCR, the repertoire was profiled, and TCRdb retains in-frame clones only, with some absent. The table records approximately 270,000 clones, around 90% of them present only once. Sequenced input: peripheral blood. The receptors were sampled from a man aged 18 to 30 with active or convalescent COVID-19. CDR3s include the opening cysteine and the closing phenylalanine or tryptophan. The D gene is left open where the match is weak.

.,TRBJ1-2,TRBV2,CASGPGGVDGYTF
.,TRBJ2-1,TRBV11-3,CASKVSGNNEQFF
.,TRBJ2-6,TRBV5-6,CASSMYSGANVLTF
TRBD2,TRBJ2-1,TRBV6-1,CASSENPAGGDEQFF
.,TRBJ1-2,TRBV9,CASSVSGNYGYTF
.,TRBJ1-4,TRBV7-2,CASSLISGTTNEKLFF
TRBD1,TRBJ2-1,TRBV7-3,CASSAQGAYNEQFF
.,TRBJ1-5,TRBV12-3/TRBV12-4,CASSYRVNQPQHF
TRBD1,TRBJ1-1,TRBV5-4,CASSVDRGLSTEAFF
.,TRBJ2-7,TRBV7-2,CASSLSSLVPISEQYF
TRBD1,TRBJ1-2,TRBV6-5,CASKRDRHGYTF
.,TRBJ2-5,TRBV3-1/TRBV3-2,CASSPDPGAAETQYF
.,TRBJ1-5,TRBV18,CASSEGPLQLNQPQHF
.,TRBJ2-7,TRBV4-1,CASSQDPGQIYEQYF
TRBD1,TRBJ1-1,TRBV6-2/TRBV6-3,CASSKTGLTEAFF
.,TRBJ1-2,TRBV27,CASRDLDGIGYGYTF
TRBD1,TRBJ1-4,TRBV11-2,CASGSAGGNEKLFF
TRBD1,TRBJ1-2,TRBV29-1,CSVGQGRGYTF
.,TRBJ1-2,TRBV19,CASSIGTLSSGGYTF
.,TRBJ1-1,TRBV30,CAWSYRVGTEAFF
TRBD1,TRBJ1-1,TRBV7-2,CASTVDRDPIEAFF
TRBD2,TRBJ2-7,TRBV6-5,CASSFGGGQQYF
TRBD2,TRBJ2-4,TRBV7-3,CASSYRTSGGEDIQYF
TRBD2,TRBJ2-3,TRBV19,CASSPTSGTFPSTDTQYF
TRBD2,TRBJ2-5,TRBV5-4,CASSLSSTSEETQYF
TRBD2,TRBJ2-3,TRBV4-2,CASSQGLAGILTDTQYF
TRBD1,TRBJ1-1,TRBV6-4,CASSGTDRVHMNTEAFF
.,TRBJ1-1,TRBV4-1,CASSQDGLGGSQLNTEAFF
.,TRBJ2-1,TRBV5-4,CASASPRGNEQFF